This TCR beta chain originates from a study of blood T cell repertoires in COVID-19. Per the authors' pipeline: Estimation of nucleated cell counts relied on the amplification of reference gene primers. The repertoire was sequenced with immunoSEQ multiplex PCR; TCRdb's copy has only in-frame clones and lacks some. That table gives V, J and clone size, and the DNA gave D and trimming. The sample holds some 350,000 clones; about 89% are singletons and the top ten take approximately 5.3%. CDR3 length: 13 amino acids. Trimming removed 9 bases from V and 5 bases from J; junction bases left unmatched: 9. The germline V gene encodes CDR1 WNHNN and CDR2 SYGVQD (reference sequence). Participants came from about two dozen US areas, aged roughly 18 to 90 years. Recovered Cohort 3 donors showed two negative PCRs, clearance, or symptom resolution.

The sample taken for sequencing was PBMCs or T cells enriched from blood (not recorded which). The V call is TRBV10-1, the J call TRBJ1-1; TRBD1 matches 7 bases. This TCR came from a woman in her twenties or thirties who had recovered from COVID-19. CDR3 bases: TGCGCCAGTCGGACAGGTCGAGGAACTGAAGCTTTCTTT. It yields the protein CASRTGRGTEAFF.